Presented here are 22 T cell receptor beta chains from one specimen sequenced in a study of T cells in Graves' hyperthyroidism and ophthalmopathy. RNA transcripts provided the source from which TCR beta CDR3 regions were amplified. During a first-round RT-PCR of the TCR CDR3, the HTBI primer set was used. TCRdb ran MiXCR on the multiplex PCR reads and lists one entry per CDR3 protein. The sample consists of 800,000 or so distinct CDR3 sequences, about 38% of them appearing once. The specimen was blood. Receptors were obtained from a man aged 18 to 29 with Graves' hyperthyroidism.

This clonotype was observed at least ten times. The rearrangement links TRBV15 to TRBJ1-6; a weak D match, TRBD1 (5 bases). Trimming removed 0 bases at V and 7 bases at J, with 10 bases between. The CDR3 length is 15 residues. Germline lookup yields CDR1 LNHNV and CDR2 YYDKDF (reference sequence). CDR3 sequence reads: CATSRDKGYNSPLHF. CDR3 DNA: TGTGCCACCAGCAGAGATAAGGGGTACAATTCACCCCTCCACTTT.

This clonotype was found a few times. The genes are TRBV14 and TRBJ1-1, with D perhaps TRBD1 (5 bases). CDR3 length: 16 amino acids. CDR1 and CDR2 (germline): SGHDN, FVKESK. V lost 0 bases to trimming and J lost 0 bases, with 11 bases between them. CDR3 DNA sequence: TGTGCCAGCAGCCAAGAATCAGGGATCATGAACACTGAAGCTTTCTTT. This translates into CASSQESGIMNTEAFF.

This clonotype has more than one count but fewer than ten. The junction departs from germline at one end; a sequencing error may be responsible. The chain links TRBV11-2 to TRBJ1-1; D remains ambiguous. The CDR3 runs 15 residues. Germline V gene sequence: CDR1 SGHAT, CDR2 FQNNGV. CDR3 amino acids: CASSQSYIPGTEAFF. The CDR3 DNA reads TGCGCCAGCAGCCAATCGTACATCCCGGGGACTGAAGCTTTCTTT.

The CDR3 coding sequence is TGTGCCAGCAACGGGACGGGTATGGACTATGGCTACACCTTC. It is translated as CASNGTGMDYGYTF. This chain connects TRBV2 to TRBJ1-2; weak D call: TRBD1 (5 bases). Deletions cut 7 bases from V and 3 bases from J, with 15 bases between. The CDR3 contains 14 residues. CDR1 and CDR2 from the germline V gene are SNHLY and FYNNEI.

Of note for this clonotype: This may stem from a read error, because a much larger clone lies one nucleotide away. The V and J genes are TRBV19 and TRBJ1-1; no definite D call. The CDR3 consists of 12 residues. Germline CDR1 LNHDA, CDR2 SQIVND (reference sequence). The V end was cut by 3 bases, the J end by 4 bases, with 6 bases between. CDR3 amino acids: CASSISITEAFF. The CDR3 DNA reads TGTGCCAGTAGTATCTCAATCACTGAAGCTTTCTTT.

This sequence joins TRBV7-6 and TRBJ2-5, with D tentatively TRBD2 (5 bases). This CDR3 is built from 16 residues. V dropped 10 bases and J dropped 4 bases, with 25 bases sitting between them. The germline V gene has CDR1 SGHVS and CDR2 FNYEAQ. Here the CDR3 DNA reads TGTGCCACCAGTGATCCCGTTTTGGAGGCCGGAGAGACCCAGTACTTC. It encodes CATSDPVLEAGETQYF.

The V gene is TRBV20-1, the J gene TRBJ2-3, with TRBD2 identical over 13 bases. The CDR3 is 15 residues long. Looked up from germline, CDR1 is DFQATT and CDR2 is SNEGSKA (reference sequence). V lost 5 bases and J lost 2; bases outside the gene matches: 4. In DNA, the CDR3 is TGCAGTGCTCAGGGACTAGCGGGAACCACAGATACGCAGTATTTT. Protein product: CSAQGLAGTTDTQYF.

This clonotype was recorded at least ten times. The J gene is TRBJ1-5, the V gene TRBV15; no firm D call. The V and J ends lost 3 bases and 7 bases respectively, with 13 bases between them. The CDR3 has 14 amino acids. Germline values: CDR1 LNHNV, CDR2 YYDKDF (reference sequence). The CDR3 loop is CATSRERGDQPQHF. DNA for the CDR3: TGTGCCACCAGCAGGGAACGGGGAGACCAGCCCCAGCATTTT.

This clonotype was counted a few times. This chain connects TRBV9 to TRBJ2-7; TRBD1 or TRBD2 may be the D gene (5 bases each). Deletions cut 3 bases from V and 0 bases from J, with 13 bases between. The CDR3 covers 15 residues. Germline values: CDR1 SGDLS, CDR2 YYNGEE. Here the CDR3 reads CASSGPGPHSYEQYF. Here the CDR3 DNA reads TGTGCCAGCAGCGGGCCGGGGCCGCACTCCTACGAGCAGTACTTC.

Only a few counts were recorded for this clonotype. This chain joins TRBV19 and TRBJ2-5, with TRBD2 matching over 8 bases. With 1 base clipped from V and 1 base from J, the junction kept 2 bases outside the gene matches. CDR1 LNHDA and CDR2 SQIVND come from the germline V gene (reference sequence). This CDR3 contains 15 residues. This CDR3 reads CASSIGGGIQETQYF. The CDR3 nucleotides are TGTGCCAGTAGTATAGGCGGGGGGATCCAAGAGACCCAGTACTTC.

The V and J genes are TRBV2 and TRBJ1-1; 7 bases align to TRBD1. Germline values: CDR1 SNHLY, CDR2 FYNNEI. Losses at the gene ends were 6 bases for V and 11 bases for J; bases not matched to a gene: 15. This CDR3 region has 14 residues. Here the CDR3 DNA reads TGTGCCAGCAGGGGGGGTCCAGGGGGGAGTCTGGCTTTCTTT. Its translation: CASRGGPGGSLAFF. Drawing the rest from reference TRBV2 and TRBJ1-1, the complete variable domain is EPEVTQTPSHQVTQMGQEVILRCVPISNHLYFYWYRQILGQKVEFLVSFYNNEISEKSEIFDDQFSVERPDGSNFTLKIRSTKLEDSAMYFCASRGGPGGSLAFFGQGTRLTVV.

Ten or more counts support this clonotype. The chain is built from TRBV12-3 or TRBV12-4 and TRBJ1-2; 8 positions agree with TRBD1. The CDR3 runs 15 residues. The V and J ends lost 0 bases and 6 bases, in that order; junction bases with no gene match: 6. The CDR3 DNA sequence: TGTGCCAGCAGTTTAGCGGAGACAGGGGTGGATGGCTACACCTTC. It translates to CASSLAETGVDGYTF.

Regarding this clonotype: Sequence at one end of the junction differs from germline and may be a read error. The chain employs TRBV6-5 and TRBJ1-4; D unresolved. The CDR3 sequence is 13 residues long. Per the germline V gene, CDR1 is MNHEY and CDR2 is SVGAGI. The CDR3 loop reads CASSSTLSEKPFF. The CDR3 nucleotides are TGTGCCAGCAGTTCGACTCTTAGTGAAAAACCGTTTTTT.

As to this clonotype: A read error may explain this, as a much larger clone is one base away. J is TRBJ2-5 and V is TRBV24-1, with D tentatively TRBD1 (6 bases). This CDR3 is 15 amino acids long. Germline assignment: CDR1 KGHDR and CDR2 SFDVKD. V was pared by 5 bases and J by 4 bases, with 16 bases between. The CDR3: CATSVPTGSAETQYF. In DNA form, the CDR3 reads TGTGCCACCAGTGTTCCTACAGGGAGTGCAGAGACCCAGTACTTC.

This clonotype was recorded a few times. The CDR3 region is CASSKAGGEETQYF. As DNA, the CDR3 is TGTGCCAGCTCGAAAGCGGGGGGCGAAGAGACCCAGTACTTC. V is TRBV2 and J is TRBJ2-5, with 9 bases lining up with TRBD2. Per the germline V gene, CDR1 is SNHLY and CDR2 is FYNNEI. There are 14 residues in the CDR3. V shed 8 bases and J 3 bases; nucleotides not matched to a gene: 7.

This rearrangement joins TRBV2 to TRBJ2-5; maybe TRBD1 (5 bases). This CDR3 has 15 residues. V was pared by 5 bases and J by 3 bases, with 16 bases between. The germline V gene has CDR1 SNHLY and CDR2 FYNNEI. This CDR3 reads CASSWKTVSKETQYF. Here the CDR3 DNA reads TGTGCCAGCAGTTGGAAGACAGTTTCAAAAGAGACCCAGTACTTC. The entire variable domain, with the rest obtained from reference TRBV2 and TRBJ2-5, is as follows: EPEVTQTPSHQVTQMGQEVILRCVPISNHLYFYWYRQILGQKVEFLVSFYNNEISEKSEIFDDQFSVERPDGSNFTLKIRSTKLEDSAMYFCASSWKTVSKETQYFGPGTRLLVL.

The table lists this clonotype with a few counts. The chain combines TRBV5-1 with TRBJ2-7; 8 bases line up with TRBD1. The CDR3 runs 15 residues. With 4 bases clipped from V and 0 bases from J, the junction kept 6 bases outside the gene matches. Germline V gives CDR1 SGHRS, CDR2 YFSETQ. The CDR3 sequence: CASSTGQGSSYEQYF. CDR3 in DNA: TGCGCCAGCAGCACCGGACAGGGAAGCTCCTACGAGCAGTACTTC.

Of note for this clonotype: A single base separates this from a much larger clone, so it may be a read error. This chain uses TRBV2 with TRBJ2-2; D unclear. Germline V lookup: CDR1 SNHLY, CDR2 FYNNEI. The length of the CDR3 is 15 residues. CDR3 in DNA: TGTACCAGCAGTGAACAGCCCTGGAACACCGGGGAGCTGTTTTTT. Translated, it gives CTSSEQPWNTGELFF. Variable domain in full (rest from reference TRBV2 and TRBJ2-2): EPEVTQTPSHQVTQMGQEVILRCVPISNHLYFYWYRQILGQKVEFLVSFYNNEISEKSEIFDDQFSVERPDGSNFTLKIRSTKLEDSAMYFCTSSEQPWNTGELFFGEGSRLTVL.

This clonotype was seen a handful of times. The V and J genes are TRBV7-6 and TRBJ2-7, with no clear D. Per the germline V gene, CDR1 is SGHVS and CDR2 is FNYEAQ. The CDR3 has 14 residues. V was trimmed by 5 bases and J by 4 bases, leaving 15 bases between them. The CDR3 DNA sequence: TGTGCCAGCAGCCTTTATGGGTCAGGATACGAGCAGTACTTC. Translation: CASSLYGSGYEQYF.

The chain is built from TRBV18 and TRBJ2-5, with a tentative D call TRBD1 (6 bases). Trimming left V 1 base short and J 0 bases short, with 9 bases between. Looked up from germline, CDR1 is KGHSH and CDR2 is LQKENI. The CDR3 covers 15 residues. The CDR3 region is CASSPLDRNQETQYF. CDR3 nucleotide sequence: TGTGCCAGCTCACCACTAGACAGGAACCAAGAGACCCAGTACTTC.

This clonotype has just a few counts. The chain uses TRBV12-3 or TRBV12-4 and TRBJ1-5; 9 bases agree with TRBD1. The J segment lost 0 bases and the V segment lost 5 bases, leaving 8 bases of the junction unmatched. CDR3 length equals 17 residues. The CDR3 DNA reads TGTGCCAGCAGTCCCCGAACAGGGGGCCTTAGCAATCAGCCCCAGCATTTT. Translating it yields CASSPRTGGLSNQPQHF.

The chain combines TRBV19 with TRBJ1-2, with 10 nucleotides matching TRBD1. The CDR3 spans 14 residues. Per the germline V gene, CDR1 is LNHDA and CDR2 is SQIVND (reference sequence). V shed 9 bases and J 8 bases; nucleotides not matched to a gene: 12. As DNA, the CDR3 is TGTGCCAGCAGCCTACCGACAGGGGGCAGAGGCTACACCTTC. Translation: CASSLPTGGRGYTF.